This entry lists 3 T cell receptor beta chains sequenced from one sample in a study of blood T cell repertoires in COVID-19. Using immunoSEQ multiplex PCR, the repertoire was profiled, and TCRdb retains in-frame clones only, with some absent. The sample records roughly 260,000 clones, about nine tenths being singletons. Sequenced: peripheral blood. The source is a woman between 45 and 65 years old who had recovered from COVID-19.

The chain joins TRBV7-8 to TRBJ1-4, with 9 bases aligning to TRBD1. After removal of 5 bases from V and 8 bases from J, the junction contained 9 bases not matched to a gene. Germline V lookup: CDR1 SGHVS, CDR2 FQNEAQ. The CDR3 has 15 residues. The DNA for the CDR3 is TGTGCCAGCAGCCGACCGACAGGGGGGCAAGAAAAACTGTTTTTT. This sequence encodes CASSRPTGGQEKLFF.

V usage is TRBV9 and J usage is TRBJ2-6; the D gene is possibly TRBD1 (6 bases). V was shortened by 4 bases and J by 3 bases, with 17 bases between the two germline ends. Germline values: CDR1 SGDLS, CDR2 YYNGEE. The CDR3 spans 17 residues. Here the CDR3 DNA reads TGTGCCAGCAGCCCCCGAGGTGGGGGCGGTGGGGCCAACGTCCTGACTTTC. It yields the protein CASSPRGGGGGANVLTF.

The V call is TRBV7-2, the J call TRBJ2-5, with 7 bases that match TRBD2. Germline assignment: CDR1 SGHTA and CDR2 FQGNSA. The V segment lost 5 bases and the J segment 5 bases; nucleotides outside the gene matches: 11. The CDR3 contains 15 residues. The CDR3 is CASSIQRGEAETQYF. Written as DNA, the CDR3 is TGTGCCAGCAGCATTCAACGGGGGGAGGCGGAGACCCAGTACTTC.